This T cell receptor beta chain was identified during a study of post-analysis software for immune sequencing data. Study-wide results and caveats: Controls had lower frequencies than patients of 4 or 5 TRBV segments, which included TRBV5-6, TRBV5-1 and TRBV20-1. Normalized Chao1 diversity was significantly lower in multiple sclerosis patients than in controls.

Comments on this clonotype: Its antigen remains unidentified.

The CDR3 is 16 amino acids. From germline, CDR1 is SEHNR and CDR2 FQNEAQ (reference sequence). Researchers reported that TCR beta cDNA libraries carried unique molecular identifiers. T cells numbering about 0.95 to 10 million gave rise to about 540,000 cDNA molecules. A single record per CDR3 protein comes from TCRdb applying MiXCR to the PCR reads. The sample has roughly 800,000 distinct CDR3 sequences, roughly 50% seen once. Sequencing used blood. This TCR came from a girl between 5 and 17 years old with multiple sclerosis. The chain recombines TRBV7-9 with TRBJ2-4, with TRBD1 identical over 7 bases. The DNA matches TRBJ2-7 better at its end, which makes the J call doubtful. The CDR3 region is CASSSPGTDLAYEQYF. The DNA of the CDR3 is TGTGCCAGCAGCTCGCCCGGGACAGATTTAGCCTACGAGCAGTACTTC.